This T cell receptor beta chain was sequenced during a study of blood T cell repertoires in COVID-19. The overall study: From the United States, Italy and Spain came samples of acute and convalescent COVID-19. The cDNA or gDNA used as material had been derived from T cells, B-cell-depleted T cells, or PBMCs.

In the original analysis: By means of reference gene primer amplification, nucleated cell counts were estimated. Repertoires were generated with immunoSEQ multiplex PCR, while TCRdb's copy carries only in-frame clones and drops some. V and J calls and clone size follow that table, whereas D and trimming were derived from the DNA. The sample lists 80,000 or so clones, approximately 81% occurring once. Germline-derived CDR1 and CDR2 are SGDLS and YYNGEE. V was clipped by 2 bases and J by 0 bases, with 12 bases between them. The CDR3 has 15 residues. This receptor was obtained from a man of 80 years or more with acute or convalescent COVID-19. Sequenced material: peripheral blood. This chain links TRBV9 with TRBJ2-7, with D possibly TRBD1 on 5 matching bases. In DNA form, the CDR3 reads TGTGCCAGCAGCGTCGCAGGGCTCAGCTCCTACGAGCAGTACTTC. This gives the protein CASSVAGLSSYEQYF.